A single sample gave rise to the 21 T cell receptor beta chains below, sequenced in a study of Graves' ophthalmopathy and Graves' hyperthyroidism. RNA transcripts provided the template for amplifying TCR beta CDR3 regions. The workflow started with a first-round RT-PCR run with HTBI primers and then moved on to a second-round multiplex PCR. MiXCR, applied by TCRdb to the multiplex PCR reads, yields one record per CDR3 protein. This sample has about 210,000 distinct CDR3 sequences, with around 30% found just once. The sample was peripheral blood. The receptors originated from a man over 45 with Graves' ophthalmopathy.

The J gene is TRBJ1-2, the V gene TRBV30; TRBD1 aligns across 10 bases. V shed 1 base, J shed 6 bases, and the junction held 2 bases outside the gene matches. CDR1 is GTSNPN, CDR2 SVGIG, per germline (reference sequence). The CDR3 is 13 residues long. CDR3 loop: CAWSAGQGHGYTF. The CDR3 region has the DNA TGTGCCTGGAGTGCGGGACAGGGGCATGGCTACACCTTC.

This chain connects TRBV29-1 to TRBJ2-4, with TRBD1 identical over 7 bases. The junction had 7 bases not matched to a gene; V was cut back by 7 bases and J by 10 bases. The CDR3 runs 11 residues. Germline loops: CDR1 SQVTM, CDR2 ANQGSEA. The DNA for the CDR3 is TGCAGCGCCGGACAGGAATGGATTCAGTACTTC. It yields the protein CSAGQEWIQYF.

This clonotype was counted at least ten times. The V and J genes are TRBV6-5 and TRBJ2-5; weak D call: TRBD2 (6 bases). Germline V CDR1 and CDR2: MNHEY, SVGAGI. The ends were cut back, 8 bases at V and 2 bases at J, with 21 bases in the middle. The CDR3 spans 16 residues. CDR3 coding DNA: TGTGCCAGCCGAGGGCCGACTAGAACGAAGCAAGAGACCCAGTACTTC. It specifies CASRGPTRTKQETQYF.

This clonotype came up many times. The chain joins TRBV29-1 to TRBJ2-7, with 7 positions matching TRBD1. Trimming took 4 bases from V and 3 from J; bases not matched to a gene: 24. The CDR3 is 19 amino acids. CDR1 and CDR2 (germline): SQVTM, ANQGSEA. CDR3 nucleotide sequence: TGCAGCGTTGTTAGGTGGCTCCCGGGACAGAACCTCGTTAACTACGAGCAGTACTTC. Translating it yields CSVVRWLPGQNLVNYEQYF.

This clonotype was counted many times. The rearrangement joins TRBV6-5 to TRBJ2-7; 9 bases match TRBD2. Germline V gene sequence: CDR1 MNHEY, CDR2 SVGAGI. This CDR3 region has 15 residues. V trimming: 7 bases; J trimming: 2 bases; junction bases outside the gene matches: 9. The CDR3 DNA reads TGTGCCAGCATTCCCCGGCGCGGGAGGGCCTACGAGCAGTACTTC. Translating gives CASIPRRGRAYEQYF.

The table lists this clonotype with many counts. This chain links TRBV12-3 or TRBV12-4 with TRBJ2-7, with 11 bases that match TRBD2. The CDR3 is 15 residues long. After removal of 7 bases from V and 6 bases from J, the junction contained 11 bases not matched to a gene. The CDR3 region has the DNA TGTGCCAGCACCGCAAGCTTAGCGGGAGGGCTCGAGCAGTACTTC. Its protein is CASTASLAGGLEQYF.

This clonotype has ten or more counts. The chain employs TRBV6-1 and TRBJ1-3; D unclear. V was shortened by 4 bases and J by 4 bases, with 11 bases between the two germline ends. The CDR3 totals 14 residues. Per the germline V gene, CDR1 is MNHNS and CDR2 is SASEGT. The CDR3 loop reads CASSAHLQGNTIYF. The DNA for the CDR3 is TGTGCCAGCAGTGCCCATTTACAGGGAAACACCATATATTTT.

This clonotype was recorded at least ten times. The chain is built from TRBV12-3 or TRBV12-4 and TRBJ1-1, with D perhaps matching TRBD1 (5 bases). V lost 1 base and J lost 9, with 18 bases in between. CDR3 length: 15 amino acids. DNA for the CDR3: TGTGCCAGCAGTTTAGGGGGACTCTCGGGGCGTCAAGCTTTCTTT. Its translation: CASSLGGLSGRQAFF.

The CDR3 spells CASSEAGRIEAFF. The CDR3 region has the DNA TGTGCCAGCAGTGAAGCGGGGCGTATTGAAGCTTTCTTT. J is TRBJ1-1 and V is TRBV6-1, with D possibly being TRBD1 (5 bases). Germline V lookup: CDR1 MNHNS, CDR2 SASEGT. Trimming removed 0 bases from V and 7 bases from J, with 9 bases in between. The CDR3 covers 13 residues.

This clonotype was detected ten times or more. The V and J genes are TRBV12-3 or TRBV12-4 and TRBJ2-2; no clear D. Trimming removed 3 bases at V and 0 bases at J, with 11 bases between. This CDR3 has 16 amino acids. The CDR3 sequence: CASSFPQRPNTGELFF. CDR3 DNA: TGTGCCAGCAGTTTCCCACAGAGACCGAACACCGGGGAGCTGTTTTTT.

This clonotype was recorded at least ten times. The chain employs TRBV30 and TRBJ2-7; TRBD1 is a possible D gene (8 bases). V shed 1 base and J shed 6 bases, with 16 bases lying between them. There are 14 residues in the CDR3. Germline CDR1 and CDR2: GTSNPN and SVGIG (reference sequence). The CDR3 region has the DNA TGTGCCTGGAGTGACGGGGGGACAGGCATCGAGCAGTACTTC. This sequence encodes CAWSDGGTGIEQYF.

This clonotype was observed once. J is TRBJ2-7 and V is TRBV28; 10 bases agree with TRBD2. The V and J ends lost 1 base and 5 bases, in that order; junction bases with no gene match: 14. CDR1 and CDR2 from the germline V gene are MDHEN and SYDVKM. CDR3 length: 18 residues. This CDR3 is CASSLSSSGSLRSHEQYF. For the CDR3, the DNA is TGTGCCAGCAGTTTATCATCTAGCGGGAGTCTCCGTTCCCACGAGCAGTACTTC.

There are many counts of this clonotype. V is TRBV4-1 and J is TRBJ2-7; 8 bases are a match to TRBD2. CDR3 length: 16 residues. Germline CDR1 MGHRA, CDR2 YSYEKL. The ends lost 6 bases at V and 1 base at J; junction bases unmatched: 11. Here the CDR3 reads CASSLMPSGSSYEQYF. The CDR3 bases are TGCGCCAGCAGTCTCATGCCGAGCGGGAGTTCCTACGAGCAGTACTTC.

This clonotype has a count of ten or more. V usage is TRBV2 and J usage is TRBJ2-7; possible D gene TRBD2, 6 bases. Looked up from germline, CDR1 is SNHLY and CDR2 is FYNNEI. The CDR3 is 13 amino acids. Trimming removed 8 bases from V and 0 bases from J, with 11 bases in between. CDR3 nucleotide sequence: TGTGCCAGCTCCGACGGGGGCTCCTACGAGCAGTACTTC. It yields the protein CASSDGGSYEQYF.

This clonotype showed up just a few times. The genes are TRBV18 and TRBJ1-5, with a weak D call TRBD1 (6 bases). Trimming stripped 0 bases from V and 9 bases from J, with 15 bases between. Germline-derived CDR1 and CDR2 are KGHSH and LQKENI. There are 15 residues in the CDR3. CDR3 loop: CASSPPQGTRGPQHF. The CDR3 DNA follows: TGTGCCAGCTCACCACCTCAGGGGACCCGCGGGCCCCAGCATTTT.

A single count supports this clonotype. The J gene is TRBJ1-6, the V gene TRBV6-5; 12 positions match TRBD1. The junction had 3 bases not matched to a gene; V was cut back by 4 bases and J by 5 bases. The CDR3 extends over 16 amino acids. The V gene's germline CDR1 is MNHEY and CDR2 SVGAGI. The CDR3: CASSSGQGADNSPLHF. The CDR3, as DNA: TGTGCCAGCAGTTCGGGACAGGGGGCGGATAATTCACCCCTCCACTTT.

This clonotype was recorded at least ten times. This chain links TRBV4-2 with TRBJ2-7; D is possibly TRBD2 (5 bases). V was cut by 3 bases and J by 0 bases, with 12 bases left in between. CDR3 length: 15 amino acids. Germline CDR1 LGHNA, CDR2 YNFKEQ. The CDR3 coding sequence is TGTGCCAGCAGCCATGAAGCGGCGAGCTCCTACGAGCAGTACTTC. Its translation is CASSHEAASSYEQYF.

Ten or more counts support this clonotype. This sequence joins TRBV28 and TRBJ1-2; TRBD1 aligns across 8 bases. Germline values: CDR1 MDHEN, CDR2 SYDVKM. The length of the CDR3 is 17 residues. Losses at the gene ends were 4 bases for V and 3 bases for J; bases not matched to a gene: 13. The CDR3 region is CASSSSSLRGRYYGYTF. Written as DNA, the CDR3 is TGTGCCAGCAGTTCCTCCTCCCTCAGGGGGCGCTACTATGGCTACACCTTC.

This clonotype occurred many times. For the CDR3, the DNA is TGCGCCAGCAGCCAAGAACGAAACTCTGGAAACACCATATATTTT. Protein sequence: CASSQERNSGNTIYF. The chain combines TRBV4-1 with TRBJ1-3; D unresolved. V dropped 0 bases and J dropped 0 bases, with 6 bases sitting between them. Germline lookup yields CDR1 MGHRA and CDR2 YSYEKL. The CDR3 spans 15 residues.

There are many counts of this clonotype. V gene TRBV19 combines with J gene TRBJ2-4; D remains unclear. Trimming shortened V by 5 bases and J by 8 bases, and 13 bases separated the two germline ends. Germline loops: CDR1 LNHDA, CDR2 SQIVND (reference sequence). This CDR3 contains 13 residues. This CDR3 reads CASSLMDADIQYF. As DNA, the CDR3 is TGTGCCAGTAGTTTGATGGATGCGGACATTCAGTACTTC.

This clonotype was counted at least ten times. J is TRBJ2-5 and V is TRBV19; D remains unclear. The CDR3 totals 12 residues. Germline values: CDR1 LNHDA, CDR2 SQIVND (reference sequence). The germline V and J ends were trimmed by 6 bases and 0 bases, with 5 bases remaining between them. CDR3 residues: CASSTDQETQYF. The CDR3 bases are TGTGCCAGTAGCACAGACCAAGAGACCCAGTACTTC.